The 23 T cell receptor beta chains below were found in one sample sequenced in a study of T-cell memory formation after mild COVID-19. Each CDR3 protein gets one entry after TCRdb re-called the 5' RACE reads with MiXCR. The data hold more than 400,000 distinct CDR3 sequences, with roughly 18% observed a single time. Sequenced material: PBMCs or a T cell subset sorted from them (not recorded which). These receptor sequences come from an adult woman who had mild COVID-19 (a few samples of this study predate the infection). Cell type and time point are not known.

This clonotype was observed many times. J is TRBJ2-7 and V is TRBV7-8, with TRBD2 matching 7 bases. Looked up from germline, CDR1 is SGHVS and CDR2 is FQNEAQ. V was clipped by 1 base and J by 1 base; unmatched bases: 4. The CDR3 has 15 residues. The CDR3 is CASSLGDGGSYEQYF. As DNA, the CDR3 is TGTGCCAGCAGCTTAGGGGACGGGGGGTCCTACGAGCAGTACTTC.

The chain employs TRBV4-1 and TRBJ2-7; 8 positions match TRBD1. Germline trimming cut 2 bases from V and 5 bases from J; bases unmatched to any gene: 8. CDR1 and CDR2 from the germline V gene are MGHRA and YSYEKL. This CDR3 is 15 amino acids long. The CDR3 bases are TGCGCCAGCAGCCAACAGGACAGGGTGTCTAACGAGCAGTACTTC. Its translation is CASSQQDRVSNEQYF.

This clonotype was counted a few times. V is TRBV2 and J is TRBJ1-3; a possible D gene is TRBD1 (6 bases). Germline V gene lookup returns CDR1 SNHLY and CDR2 FYNNEI. The V end lost 6 bases, the J end lost 0 bases, and 9 bases lay between the germline ends. The CDR3 is 14 residues long. CDR3 in amino acids: CASRRQDSGNTIYF. As DNA, the CDR3 is TGTGCCAGCAGACGACAGGACTCTGGAAACACCATATATTTT.

This chain connects TRBV30 to TRBJ1-5; D gene unclear. The V end was cut by 1 base, the J end by 7 bases, with 11 bases between. Germline V lookup: CDR1 GTSNPN, CDR2 SVGIG (reference sequence). This CDR3 contains 13 residues. The CDR3 loop is CAWSAGFMQPQHF. CDR3 DNA: TGTGCCTGGAGTGCCGGCTTCATGCAGCCCCAGCATTTT. Based on the CDR3 plus reference TRBV30 and TRBJ1-5, the full variable domain is SQTIHQWPATLVQPVGSPLSLECTVEGTSNPNLYWYRQAAGRGLQLLFYSVGIGQISSEVPQNLSASRPQDRQFILSSKKLLLSDSGFYLCAWSAGFMQPQHFGDGTRLSIL.

The chain links TRBV11-2 to TRBJ1-6; no definite D call. The CDR3 contains 17 residues. Looked up from germline, CDR1 is SGHAT and CDR2 is FQNNGV. V lost 2 bases to trimming and J lost 0 bases, with 11 bases between them. CDR3 nucleotides: TGTGCCAGCAGCTTAATTATCCCCAACTCCTATAATTCACCCCTCCACTTT. Encoded protein: CASSLIIPNSYNSPLHF.

J is TRBJ1-3 and V is TRBV18; no clear D gene. V lost 3 bases, J lost 1 base, and 16 bases lay in between. The CDR3 spans 17 residues. CDR1 and CDR2 (germline): KGHSH, LQKENI. The DNA of the CDR3 is TGTGCCAGCTCACCCATGGTAGAAAACCGATCTGGAAACACCATATATTTT. This encodes CASSPMVENRSGNTIYF.

This clonotype has more than one count but fewer than ten. The CDR3 reads CASSLAGANTIYF. CDR3 nucleotides: TGTGCCAGCAGCCTCGCAGGCGCAAACACCATATATTTT. V gene TRBV7-9 combines with J gene TRBJ1-3; D is uncertain. The CDR3 has 13 amino acids. Germline loops: CDR1 SEHNR, CDR2 FQNEAQ (reference sequence). Trimming pared 5 bases from V and 6 bases from J, leaving 11 bases between.

V and J are TRBV9 and TRBJ2-1; 7 bases line up with TRBD1. The germline CDR1 and CDR2 sequences are SGDLS and YYNGEE. This CDR3 spans 15 amino acids. V was pared by 1 base and J by 5 bases, with 6 bases of the junction left unmatched. CDR3 coding DNA: TGTGCCAGCAGCGTATTGGACAGGAGCCACAATGAGCAGTTCTTC. Translated, it gives CASSVLDRSHNEQFF. The complete variable domain, with remaining parts taken from reference TRBV9 and TRBJ2-1, reads DSGVTQTPKHLITATGQRVTLRCSPRSGDLSVYWYQQSLDQGLQFLIQYYNGEERAKGNILERFSAQQFPDLHSELNLSSLELGDSALYFCASSVLDRSHNEQFFGPGTRLTVL.

The J gene is TRBJ2-7, the V gene TRBV5-6, with TRBD1 matching over 8 bases. After removal of 5 bases from V and 3 bases from J, the junction contained 7 bases not matched to a gene. CDR3 size: 14 residues. The germline V gene encodes CDR1 SGHDT and CDR2 YYEEEE. In DNA, the CDR3 is TGTGCCAGCAGTTCCAGGGGGCTGATCTACGAGCAGTACTTC. Translation: CASSSRGLIYEQYF.

The rearrangement links TRBV4-1 to TRBJ1-1; D possibly corresponds to TRBD1 (5 bases). Trimming took off 0 bases at V and 0 bases at J, with 11 bases between the two ends. Germline V CDR1 and CDR2: MGHRA, YSYEKL. The CDR3 has 16 amino acids. The CDR3 DNA sequence: TGCGCCAGCAGCCAAGATCATCAGGGATTGAACACTGAAGCTTTCTTT. It codes for CASSQDHQGLNTEAFF.

In its sample, this clonotype was seen once. This chain connects TRBV23-1 to TRBJ2-7; TRBD1 or TRBD2 may be the D gene (5 bases each). TRBV23-1 is placed among ORFs of uncertain function. Trimming stripped 5 bases from V and 6 bases from J, with 29 bases between. The length of the CDR3 is 18 residues. CDR3 region: CASSTLSARGAPSGEQYF. The CDR3 DNA reads as TGCGCCAGCAGTACGCTCTCCGCCCGGGGCGCTCCGTCTGGCGAGCAGTACTTC.

The chain joins TRBV24-1 to TRBJ2-5, with D unclear. The CDR3 contains 13 residues. V lost 5 bases and J lost 7, with 13 bases in between. Germline-derived CDR1 and CDR2 are KGHDR and SFDVKD. This chain's CDR3 is CATSAARGGTQYF. CDR3 sequence (DNA): TGTGCCACCAGTGCTGCTCGAGGCGGGACCCAGTACTTC.

The table lists this clonotype with many counts. The rearrangement links TRBV4-1 to TRBJ2-5, with TRBD2 as a possible D gene (5 bases). The CDR3 is 18 residues long. The V gene lost 0 bases and the J gene lost 5 bases, with 22 bases spanning the gap. Germline V gene data show CDR1 as MGHRA and CDR2 as YSYEKL. The CDR3 loop is CASSQDRRKPPMAETQYF. CDR3 sequence (DNA): TGCGCCAGCAGCCAAGATCGGAGGAAACCTCCCATGGCGGAGACCCAGTACTTC.

This clonotype has more than one count but fewer than ten. This chain links TRBV2 with TRBJ2-3; perhaps TRBD2 as D (7 bases). The CDR3 loop spans 16 amino acids. V was clipped by 4 bases and J by 2 bases, with 16 bases between them. The germline gives CDR1 SNHLY, CDR2 FYNNEI. CDR3 sequence reads: CASSAGGPYTTDTQYF. CDR3 bases: TGTGCCAGCAGTGCGGGGGGCCCTTACACCACAGATACGCAGTATTTT.

This clonotype was seen more than once but under ten times. CDR3 in DNA: TGTGCCAGCAAACAAACCGGGGGTGCGAATGGCTACACCTTC. Translating gives CASKQTGGANGYTF. This chain links TRBV7-9 with TRBJ1-2, with D maybe TRBD1 (5 bases). V lost 7 bases and J lost 6, with 18 bases in between. This CDR3 is 14 amino acids long. The germline V gene has CDR1 SEHNR and CDR2 FQNEAQ (reference sequence).

This clonotype showed up just a few times. The gene calls are TRBV27 and TRBJ2-7, with D possibly TRBD2 on 6 matching bases. V lost 5 bases and J lost 3, with 11 bases in between. The CDR3 has 13 residues. Germline values: CDR1 MNHEY, CDR2 SMNVEV (reference sequence). The CDR3 DNA reads TGTGCCAGCAGTCCCCGCGGGAACTACGAGCAGTACTTC. Translating gives CASSPRGNYEQYF.

This clonotype was counted a few times. This chain joins TRBV19 and TRBJ2-7, with TRBD2 matching 9 bases. After removal of 2 bases from V and 5 bases from J, the junction contained 7 bases not matched to a gene. CDR3 size: 15 residues. Germline V gives CDR1 LNHDA, CDR2 SQIVND (reference sequence). CDR3: CASSISGLARDEQYF. CDR3 DNA: TGTGCCAGTAGTATATCGGGACTAGCAAGAGACGAGCAGTACTTC.

This clonotype appeared a few times. The V and J genes are TRBV12-3 or TRBV12-4 and TRBJ2-7; D tentatively fits TRBD1 or TRBD2 (5 bases each). CDR3 length: 15 residues. V was shortened by 8 bases and J by 0 bases, with 17 bases between the two germline ends. The CDR3 nucleotides are TGTGCCAGCGGAAGGGTCGGGGACGGCTCCTACGAGCAGTACTTC. Its protein is CASGRVGDGSYEQYF.

The J gene is TRBJ2-7, the V gene TRBV6-1; 10 positions match TRBD1. The V gene end was trimmed by 5 bases and the J gene end by 5 bases; junction bases not matched to a gene: 9. The germline V gene encodes CDR1 MNHNS and CDR2 SASEGT. The CDR3 is made up of 15 amino acids. The CDR3 region is CASSPRTGGDDEQYF. The CDR3 region has the DNA TGTGCCAGCAGTCCAAGGACAGGGGGAGATGACGAGCAGTACTTC.

This chain uses TRBV9 with TRBJ1-4; the D gene is possibly TRBD1 (6 bases). Trimming pared 3 bases from V and 3 bases from J, leaving 12 bases between. Germline values: CDR1 SGDLS, CDR2 YYNGEE. This CDR3 has 15 amino acids. CDR3 in amino acids: CASSGGGSANEKLFF. The CDR3 bases are TGTGCCAGCAGCGGAGGGGGGTCTGCTAATGAAAAACTGTTTTTT.

This clonotype was observed a handful of times. V and J are TRBV15 and TRBJ2-1; TRBD2 matches at 13 bases. The V and J ends lost 5 bases and 9 bases, in that order; junction bases with no gene match: 10. Germline CDR1 and CDR2: LNHNV and YYDKDF (reference sequence). The CDR3 is 16 residues long. The CDR3 nucleotides read TGTGCCACCAGCCGTGGACTAGCGGGAGTATTAGGTGAGCAGTTCTTC. This gives the protein CATSRGLAGVLGEQFF. Together with reference TRBV15 and TRBJ2-1, the CDR3 gives the full variable domain: DAMVIQNPRYQVTQFGKPVTLSCSQTLNHNVMYWYQQKSSQAPKLLFHYYDKDFNNEADTPDNFQSRRPNTSFCFLDIRSPGLGDTAMYLCATSRGLAGVLGEQFFGPGTRLTVL.

This clonotype was observed at least ten times. The V gene is TRBV7-9, the J gene TRBJ2-3, with no clear D. The germline gives CDR1 SEHNR, CDR2 FQNEAQ (reference sequence). V dropped 4 bases and J dropped 4 bases, with 3 bases sitting between them. The CDR3 has 11 amino acids. This CDR3 is CASSSSDTQYF. The CDR3 DNA reads TGTGCCAGCAGCTCCTCAGATACGCAGTATTTT. The variable domain in full, with the rest retrieved from reference TRBV7-9 and TRBJ2-3, is DTGVSQNPRHKITKRGQNVTFRCDPISEHNRLYWYRQTLGQGPEFLTYFQNEAQLEKSRLLSDRFSAERPKGSFSTLEIQRTEQGDSAMYLCASSSSDTQYFGPGTRLTVL.

The genes are TRBV5-5 and TRBJ2-5, with 10 bases matching TRBD2. CDR3 size: 18 residues. In germline, CDR1 is SGHKS, CDR2 YYEKEE (reference sequence). With 3 bases clipped from V and 5 bases from J, the junction kept 16 bases outside the gene matches. The CDR3 nucleotides read TGTGCCAGCAGCTGGACCCCCGGATCAGCGGGAGGGCCCGAGACCCAGTACTTC. Translated: CASSWTPGSAGGPETQYF.